A single sample is the source of the 10 T cell receptor beta chains below, sequenced in a study of cytomegalovirus exposure and HLA in healthy donors (dated by TCRdb to 2016 to 2017). Receptors were amplified or captured by the immunoSEQ multiplex PCR assay. For the multiplex PCR, a mixture combining 60 forward primers for TCR Vbeta segments and 13 reverse primers for TCR Jbeta segments was used. TCRdb took this table from immuneACCESS and kept in-frame rearrangements with V and J called. Such tables lack part of the clones; where checked against another copy, unresolved V genes explain under half of the gap, and the rest is unexplained. For this sample the table gives some 150,000 clones, of which approximately 80% were detected only once. The ten top clones hold around 2% of the sample. Sequenced material: PBMCs. Receptors originate from a middle-aged woman in good health and CMV-seronegative.

The rearrangement joins TRBV4-3 to TRBJ2-7, with D perhaps TRBD1 (6 bases). Germline CDR1 is LGHNA and CDR2 is YSLEER. There are 15 residues in the CDR3. Trimming stripped 1 base from V and 1 base from J, with 11 bases between. The CDR3 nucleotides read TGCGCCAGCAGCCAAGTACAGGGTGGGTCCTACGAGCAGTACTTC. Protein product: CASSQVQGGSYEQYF.

The genes are TRBV11-3 and TRBJ1-1; no firm D call. The CDR3 is 13 amino acids. The germline V gene has CDR1 SGHNT and CDR2 YENEEA. Trimming removed 5 bases at V and 7 bases at J, with 14 bases between. CDR3 loop: CASSKGGRGEAFF. Here the CDR3 DNA reads TGTGCCAGCAGCAAAGGAGGGCGGGGTGAAGCTTTCTTT.

This chain connects TRBV27 to TRBJ1-4, with 7 bases aligning to TRBD1. Germline V CDR1 and CDR2: MNHEY, SMNVEV (reference sequence). J was trimmed by 3 bases and V by 4 bases; bases with no gene match: 8. CDR3 length equals 16 residues. CDR3 DNA: TGTGCCAGCAGTTCAAAGGGGGCAGCCTCTAATGAAAAACTGTTTTTT. Its translation: CASSSKGAASNEKLFF.

The chain carries TRBV10-3 and TRBJ2-3; TRBD1 agrees at 8 bases. With 6 bases clipped from V and 3 bases from J, the junction kept 2 bases outside the gene matches. Germline V CDR1 and CDR2: ENHRY, SYGVKD. The CDR3 has 13 amino acids. CDR3 DNA: TGTGCCATCAGGGACAGGGAAACAGATACGCAGTATTTT. It translates to CAIRDRETDTQYF.

J is TRBJ1-2 and V is TRBV4-2, with D possibly being TRBD1 (6 bases). V was pared by 1 base and J by 6 bases, with 9 bases between. Germline lookup yields CDR1 LGHNA and CDR2 YNFKEQ. CDR3 size: 13 residues. CDR3: CASSQGTANGYTF. In nucleotides, the CDR3 is TGTGCCAGCAGCCAAGGGACAGCCAATGGCTACACCTTC.

This clone occurred a few times. V and J are TRBV4-2 and TRBJ2-7; 7 bases map to TRBD2. Germline lookup yields CDR1 LGHNA and CDR2 YNFKEQ. V gave up 1 base and J gave up 4 bases; unmatched junction bases: 13. The CDR3 loop spans 17 amino acids. The CDR3 coding sequence is TGTGCCAGCAGCCAAGTGGCAGCCGGGGGAGGGCCATACGAGCAGTACTTC. It is translated as CASSQVAAGGGPYEQYF.

The chain is built from TRBV19 and TRBJ2-7; 11 nucleotides align to TRBD1. The CDR3 extends over 14 amino acids. V gave up 3 bases and J gave up 3 bases; unmatched junction bases: 1. Germline V gives CDR1 LNHDA, CDR2 SQIVND (reference sequence). The DNA for the CDR3 is TGTGCCAGTAGTATGGGGACAGGGGGCTACGAGCAGTACTTC. It is translated as CASSMGTGGYEQYF.

The chain carries TRBV28 and TRBJ2-2; 9 bases are shared with TRBD1. Germline loops: CDR1 MDHEN, CDR2 SYDVKM. This CDR3 is built from 17 residues. The trim removed 3 bases at V and 3 bases at J, leaving 8 bases unmatched. In DNA, the CDR3 is TGTGCCAGCAGTTTTAGGGACAGGGTAATGGACACCGGGGAGCTGTTTTTT. Translating gives CASSFRDRVMDTGELFF.

J is TRBJ1-4 and V is TRBV9, with 8 bases aligning to TRBD1. Germline V gene sequence: CDR1 SGDLS, CDR2 YYNGEE. Trimming at V came to 0 bases and at J to 4 bases, leaving 5 bases not matched to a gene. This CDR3 region has 16 residues. CDR3 nucleotides: TGTGCCAGCAGCGTAGGCAGGGGGCGTTTTAATGAAAAACTGTTTTTT. Translating gives CASSVGRGRFNEKLFF.

This chain uses TRBV4-1 with TRBJ2-1; TRBD2 agrees at 7 bases. V trimming: 0 bases; J trimming: 9 bases; junction bases outside the gene matches: 8. The CDR3 extends over 15 amino acids. Germline CDR1 and CDR2: MGHRA and YSYEKL. This CDR3 reads CASSQDLAGGIEQFF. The CDR3 nucleotides read TGCGCCAGCAGCCAAGATCTAGCCGGGGGGATTGAGCAGTTCTTC.